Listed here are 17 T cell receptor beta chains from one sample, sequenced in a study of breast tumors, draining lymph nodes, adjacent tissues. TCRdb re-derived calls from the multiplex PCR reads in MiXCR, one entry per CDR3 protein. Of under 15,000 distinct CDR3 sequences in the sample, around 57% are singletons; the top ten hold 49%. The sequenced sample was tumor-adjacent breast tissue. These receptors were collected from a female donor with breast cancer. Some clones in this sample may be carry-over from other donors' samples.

In DNA form, the CDR3 reads TGTGCCAGCAGCTCACAGGGAGCGTGGGTAGGCAATTCACCCCTCCACTTT. Its translation is CASSSQGAWVGNSPLHF. The V call is TRBV13, the J call TRBJ1-6, with a tentative D call TRBD1 (6 bases). The V gene's germline CDR1 is PRHDT and CDR2 FYEKMQ (reference sequence). This CDR3 spans 17 amino acids. With 4 bases removed from V and 7 bases from J, the gap between germline ends came to 20 bases.

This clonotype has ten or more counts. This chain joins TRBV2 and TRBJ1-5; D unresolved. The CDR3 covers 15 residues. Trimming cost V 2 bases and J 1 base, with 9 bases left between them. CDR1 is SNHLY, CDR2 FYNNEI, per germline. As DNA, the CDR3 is TGTGCCAGCAGTGAATGGGTAGGAAGCAATCAGCCCCAGCATTTT. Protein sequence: CASSEWVGSNQPQHF.

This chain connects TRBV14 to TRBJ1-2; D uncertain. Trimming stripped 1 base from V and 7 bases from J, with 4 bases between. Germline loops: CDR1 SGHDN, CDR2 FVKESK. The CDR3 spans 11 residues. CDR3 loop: CASSQGSGYTF. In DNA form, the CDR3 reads TGTGCCAGCAGCCAAGGAAGTGGCTACACCTTC.

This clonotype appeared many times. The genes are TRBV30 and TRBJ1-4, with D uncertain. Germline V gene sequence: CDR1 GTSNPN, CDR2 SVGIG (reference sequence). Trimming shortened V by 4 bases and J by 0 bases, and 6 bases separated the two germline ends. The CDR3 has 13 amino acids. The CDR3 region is CAWTWATNEKLFF. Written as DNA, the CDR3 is TGTGCCTGGACCTGGGCAACTAATGAAAAACTGTTTTTT. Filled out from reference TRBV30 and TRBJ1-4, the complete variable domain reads SQTIHQWPATLVQPVGSPLSLECTVEGTSNPNLYWYRQAAGRGLQLLFYSVGIGQISSEVPQNLSASRPQDRQFILSSKKLLLSDSGFYLCAWTWATNEKLFFGSGTQLSVL.

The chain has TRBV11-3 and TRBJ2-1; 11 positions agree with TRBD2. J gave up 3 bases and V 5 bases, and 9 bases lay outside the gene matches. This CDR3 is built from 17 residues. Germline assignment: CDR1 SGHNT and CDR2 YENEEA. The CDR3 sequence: CASSQQRLAGFYNEQFF. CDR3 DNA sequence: TGTGCCAGCAGCCAACAAAGACTAGCGGGGTTCTACAATGAGCAGTTCTTC.

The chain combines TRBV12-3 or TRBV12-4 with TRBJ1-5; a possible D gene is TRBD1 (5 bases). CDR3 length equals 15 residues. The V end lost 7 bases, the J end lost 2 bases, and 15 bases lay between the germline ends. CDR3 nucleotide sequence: TGTGCCAGCACCCCCGGGCTAGGGGGCAATCAGCCCCAGCATTTT. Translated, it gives CASTPGLGGNQPQHF.

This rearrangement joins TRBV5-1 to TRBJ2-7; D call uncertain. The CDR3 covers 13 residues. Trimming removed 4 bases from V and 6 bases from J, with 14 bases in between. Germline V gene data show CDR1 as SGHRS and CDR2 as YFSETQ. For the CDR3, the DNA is TGCGCCAGCAGCCCCTACCTAGAATCCGAGCAGTACTTC. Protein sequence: CASSPYLESEQYF.

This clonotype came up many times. The CDR3 region has the DNA TGCGCCAGCAGCTTGGCCGGGAATCAGCCCCAGCATTTT. Encoded protein: CASSLAGNQPQHF. This chain links TRBV5-1 with TRBJ1-5; D gene ambiguous. CDR1 and CDR2 from the germline V gene are SGHRS and YFSETQ. Between the trimmed V and J ends, which lost 0 bases and 4 bases, there was a span of 5 bases. The length of the CDR3 is 13 residues. Full variable domain (outside the CDR3, taken from reference TRBV5-1 and TRBJ1-5): KAGVTQTPRYLIKTRGQQVTLSCSPISGHRSVSWYQQTPGQGLQFLFEYFSETQRNKGNFPGRFSGRQFSNSRSEMNVSTLELGDSALYLCASSLAGNQPQHFGDGTRLSIL.

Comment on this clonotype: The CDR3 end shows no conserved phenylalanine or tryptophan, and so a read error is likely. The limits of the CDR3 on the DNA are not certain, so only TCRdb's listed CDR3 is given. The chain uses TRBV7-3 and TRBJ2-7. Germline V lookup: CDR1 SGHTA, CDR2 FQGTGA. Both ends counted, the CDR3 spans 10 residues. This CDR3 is CASSLTSVWD.

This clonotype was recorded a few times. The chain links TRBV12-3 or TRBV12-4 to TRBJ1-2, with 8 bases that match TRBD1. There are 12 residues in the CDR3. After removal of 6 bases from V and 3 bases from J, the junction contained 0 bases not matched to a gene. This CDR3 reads CASRDRDYGYTF. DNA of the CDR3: TGTGCCAGCAGGGACAGGGACTATGGCTACACCTTC.

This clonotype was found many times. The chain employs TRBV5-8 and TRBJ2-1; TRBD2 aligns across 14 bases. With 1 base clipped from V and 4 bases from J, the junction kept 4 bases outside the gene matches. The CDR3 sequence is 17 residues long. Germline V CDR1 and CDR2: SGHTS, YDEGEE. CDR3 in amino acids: CASSLLGTSGRYNEQFF. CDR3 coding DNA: TGTGCCAGCAGCTTGTTGGGGACTAGCGGGAGATACAATGAGCAGTTCTTC.

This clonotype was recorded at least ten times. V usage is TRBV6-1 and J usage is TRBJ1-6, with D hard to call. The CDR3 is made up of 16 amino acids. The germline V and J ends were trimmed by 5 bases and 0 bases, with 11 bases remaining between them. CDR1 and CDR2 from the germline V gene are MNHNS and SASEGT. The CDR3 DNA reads TGTGCCAGCAGTATCTACCGGAGCTCCTATAATTCACCCCTCCACTTT. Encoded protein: CASSIYRSSYNSPLHF.

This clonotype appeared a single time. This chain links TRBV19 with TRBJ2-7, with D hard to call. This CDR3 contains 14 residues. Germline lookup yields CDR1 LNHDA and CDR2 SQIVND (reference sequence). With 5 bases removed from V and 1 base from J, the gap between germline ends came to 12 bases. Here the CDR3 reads CASSPQYTSYEQYF. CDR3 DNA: TGTGCCAGTAGTCCCCAATACACTTCCTACGAGCAGTACTTC.

The CDR3 nucleotides read TGTGCCAGCAGCCAAGATTCCAGCGGGAGAGGTACGCAGTATTTT. Its translation: CASSQDSSGRGTQYF. The chain uses TRBV4-2 and TRBJ2-3; 8 nucleotides agree with TRBD2. V shed 0 bases, J shed 8 bases, and the junction held 7 bases outside the gene matches. The CDR3 is 15 residues long. The germline V gene encodes CDR1 LGHNA and CDR2 YNFKEQ.

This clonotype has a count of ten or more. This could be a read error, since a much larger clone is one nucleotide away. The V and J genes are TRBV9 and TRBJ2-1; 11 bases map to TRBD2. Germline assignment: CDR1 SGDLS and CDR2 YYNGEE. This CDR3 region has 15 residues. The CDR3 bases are TGTGCCAGCAGTAGCGGGGGGGCTTCTTACAATGAGCCGTTCTTC. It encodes CASSSGGASYNEPFF.

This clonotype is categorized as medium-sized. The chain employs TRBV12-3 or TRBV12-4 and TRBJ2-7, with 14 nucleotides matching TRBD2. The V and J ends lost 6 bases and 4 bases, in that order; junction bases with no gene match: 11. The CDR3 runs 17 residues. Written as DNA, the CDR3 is TGTGCCAGCAGGGCGGGACTAGCGGGAGCTCAACGGTACGAGCAGTACTTC. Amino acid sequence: CASRAGLAGAQRYEQYF.

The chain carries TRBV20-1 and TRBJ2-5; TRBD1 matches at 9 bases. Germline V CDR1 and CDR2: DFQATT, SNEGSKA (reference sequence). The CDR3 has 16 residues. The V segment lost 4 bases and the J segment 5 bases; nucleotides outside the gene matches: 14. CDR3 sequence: CSANGWGTGGVETQYF. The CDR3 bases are TGCAGTGCTAATGGATGGGGAACAGGGGGCGTTGAGACCCAGTACTTC.